The 27 T cell receptor beta chains below were found in one sample sequenced in a study of shared clonotypes between healthy human individuals. Measured with immunoSEQ multiplex PCR; TCRdb has only the in-frame clones, and not every one. Among roughly 2,500,000 clones listed, 93% were seen once. The sequencing input was naive CD4+ T cells from PBMCs. Subset defined: CD45RA+ positively selected. Receptors originate from a man aged 18 to 29 in good health. Some clones in this sample may be carry-over from other donors' samples.

V and J are TRBV10-3 and TRBJ2-2; the D is unclear. V lost 5 bases and J 2 bases, leaving 12 bases between the germline ends. CDR1 and CDR2 (germline): ENHRY, SYGVKD. CDR3 size: 15 residues. CDR3 loop: CAISPRAPNTGELFF. Written as DNA, the CDR3 is TGTGCCATCAGTCCCCGGGCCCCAAACACCGGGGAGCTGTTTTTT.

The chain joins TRBV9 to TRBJ2-3, with 9 bases matching TRBD1. The CDR3 consists of 15 residues. The germline CDR1 and CDR2 sequences are SGDLS and YYNGEE. J was trimmed by 4 bases and V by 2 bases; bases with no gene match: 5. CDR3 DNA: TGTGCCAGCAGCGTTATGGGACAGGGATCAGATACGCAGTATTTT. It yields the protein CASSVMGQGSDTQYF. The variable domain in full, with the rest retrieved from reference TRBV9 and TRBJ2-3, is DSGVTQTPKHLITATGQRVTLRCSPRSGDLSVYWYQQSLDQGLQFLIQYYNGEERAKGNILERFSAQQFPDLHSELNLSSLELGDSALYFCASSVMGQGSDTQYFGPGTRLTVL.

The chain employs TRBV7-9 and TRBJ1-5; the D is unclear. Trimming stripped 5 bases from V and 3 bases from J, with 8 bases between. The V gene's germline CDR1 is SEHNR and CDR2 FQNEAQ (reference sequence). This CDR3 contains 13 residues. The CDR3: CASSNSYNQPQHF. In nucleotides, the CDR3 is TGTGCCAGCAGCAACAGCTACAATCAGCCCCAGCATTTT.

The chain has TRBV7-9 and TRBJ2-3; D might be TRBD2 (5 bases). This CDR3 is 14 amino acids long. Trimming removed 1 base from V and 7 bases from J, with 12 bases in between. The germline V gene has CDR1 SEHNR and CDR2 FQNEAQ (reference sequence). The CDR3 sequence is CASSLGEGTNTQYF. CDR3 DNA sequence: TGTGCCAGCAGCTTAGGCGAGGGCACGAATACGCAGTATTTT.

With regard to this clone: The identical CDR3 is also encoded by other nucleotide sequences in the sample. The chain uses TRBV5-1 and TRBJ2-7; D gene uncertain. V lost 0 bases and J 3 bases, leaving 7 bases between the germline ends. Germline V gene data show CDR1 as SGHRS and CDR2 as YFSETQ. CDR3 length: 13 residues. The DNA of the CDR3 is TGCGCCAGCAGCTTGGTAGGCAGCTACGAGCAGTACTTC. Its protein is CASSLVGSYEQYF. The full variable domain, rest sourced from reference TRBV5-1 and TRBJ2-7, is KAGVTQTPRYLIKTRGQQVTLSCSPISGHRSVSWYQQTPGQGLQFLFEYFSETQRNKGNFPGRFSGRQFSNSRSEMNVSTLELGDSALYLCASSLVGSYEQYFGPGTRLTVT.

The chain uses TRBV14 and TRBJ2-7; 9 bases align to TRBD2. V dropped 1 base and J dropped 1; count of bases not matched to a gene: 11. Germline V CDR1 and CDR2: SGHDN, FVKESK. The CDR3 sequence is 18 residues long. This CDR3 reads CASSQGIIAGVRSYEQYF. Here the CDR3 DNA reads TGTGCCAGCAGCCAAGGGATAATAGCGGGAGTTAGGTCCTACGAGCAGTACTTC.

This chain connects TRBV5-1 to TRBJ2-3; no firm D call. CDR3 length: 15 amino acids. Trimming pared 4 bases from V and 2 bases from J, leaving 14 bases between. From germline, CDR1 is SGHRS and CDR2 YFSETQ. The CDR3 DNA sequence: TGCGCCAGCAGCAAACAAGACCCTTACACAGATACGCAGTATTTT. As protein: CASSKQDPYTDTQYF.

The chain recombines TRBV19 with TRBJ2-5; 7 nucleotides line up with TRBD2. CDR3 length: 13 residues. Germline V gene data show CDR1 as LNHDA and CDR2 as SQIVND (reference sequence). The junction had 1 base not matched to a gene; V was cut back by 2 bases and J by 4 bases. CDR3 residues: CASSIIAGETQYF. Written as DNA, the CDR3 is TGTGCCAGTAGTATAATAGCGGGAGAGACCCAGTACTTC. The full variable domain, with the rest looked up from reference TRBV19 and TRBJ2-5, is DGGITQSPKYLFRKEGQNVTLSCEQNLNHDAMYWYRQDPGQGLRLIYYSQIVNDFQKGDIAEGYSVSREKKESFPLTVTSAQKNPTAFYLCASSIIAGETQYFGPGTRLLVL.

The J gene is TRBJ1-5, the V gene TRBV19; D not resolved. The length of the CDR3 is 15 residues. Germline CDR1 reads LNHDA; CDR2 reads SQIVND (reference sequence). V was pared by 4 bases and J by 2 bases, with 12 bases between. The CDR3 region is CASSNLGWGNQPQHF. As DNA, the CDR3 is TGTGCCAGTAGTAATTTGGGTTGGGGCAATCAGCCCCAGCATTTT. Full variable domain (rest looked up from reference TRBV19 and TRBJ1-5): DGGITQSPKYLFRKEGQNVTLSCEQNLNHDAMYWYRQDPGQGLRLIYYSQIVNDFQKGDIAEGYSVSREKKESFPLTVTSAQKNPTAFYLCASSNLGWGNQPQHFGDGTRLSIL.

The rearrangement uses TRBV7-3 and TRBJ1-5; 10 bases match TRBD1. Germline CDR1 and CDR2: SGHTA and FQGTGA. CDR3 size: 17 residues. The trim removed 4 bases at V and 0 bases at J, leaving 6 bases unmatched. The CDR3 is CASSCGQGVDSNQPQHF. Written as DNA, the CDR3 is TGTGCCAGCAGCTGTGGACAGGGGGTCGATAGCAATCAGCCCCAGCATTTT.

The chain has TRBV2 and TRBJ2-1, with D unresolved. CDR3 length equals 15 residues. Germline V gene sequence: CDR1 SNHLY, CDR2 FYNNEI. V was pared by 7 bases and J by 4 bases, with 17 bases between. CDR3 DNA: TGTGCCAGCAACCCCGATGCAGCTTCGTACAATGAGCAGTTCTTC. The encoded protein is CASNPDAASYNEQFF.

The chain combines TRBV7-2 with TRBJ2-3; D perhaps matches TRBD2 (6 bases). The CDR3 runs to 15 residues. V dropped 4 bases and J dropped 2 bases, with 13 bases sitting between them. The V gene's germline CDR1 is SGHTA and CDR2 FQGNSA. The CDR3 loop is CASSSPGVDTDTQYF. In DNA form, the CDR3 reads TGTGCCAGCAGCTCCCCGGGAGTGGACACAGATACGCAGTATTTT.

This chain uses TRBV6-1 with TRBJ1-1; a possible D gene is TRBD1 (6 bases). V gave up 4 bases and J gave up 0 bases, with 9 bases separating them. The CDR3 is made up of 14 amino acids. Germline V gene sequence: CDR1 MNHNS, CDR2 SASEGT. CDR3 protein: CASSGTDLNTEAFF. CDR3 in DNA: TGTGCCAGCAGTGGGACAGATTTGAACACTGAAGCTTTCTTT.

This rearrangement joins TRBV10-2 to TRBJ2-1; 14 bases agree with TRBD2. The CDR3 spans 19 residues. The germline CDR1 and CDR2 sequences are WSHSY and SAAADI. V was pared by 10 bases and J by 0 bases, with 14 bases of the junction left unmatched. CDR3 sequence (DNA): TGCGCCACCCAGCCCCGGACTAGCGGGAGGCCGAGCTCCTACAATGAGCAGTTCTTC. This gives the protein CATQPRTSGRPSSYNEQFF.

The J gene is TRBJ2-7, the V gene TRBV7-9; D may be TRBD2 (5 bases). The ends were cut back, 4 bases at V and 7 bases at J, with 14 bases in the middle. The germline V gene encodes CDR1 SEHNR and CDR2 FQNEAQ (reference sequence). There are 13 residues in the CDR3. The DNA for the CDR3 is TGTGCCAGCAGCTCCGACTCCGCGGGTGAGCAGTACTTC. It encodes CASSSDSAGEQYF.

The chain employs TRBV6-1 and TRBJ2-3, with 11 bases lining up with TRBD1. The CDR3 is made up of 14 amino acids. From germline, CDR1 is MNHNS and CDR2 SASEGT. Trimming at V came to 7 bases and at J to 3 bases, leaving 3 bases not matched to a gene. CDR3 loop: CASKRDRGTDTQYF. CDR3 in DNA: TGTGCCAGCAAGAGGGACAGGGGGACAGATACGCAGTATTTT.

V usage is TRBV7-3 and J usage is TRBJ2-2; D gene unclear. V was pared by 2 bases and J by 3 bases, with 13 bases between. Per the germline V gene, CDR1 is SGHTA and CDR2 is FQGTGA. This CDR3 contains 16 residues. CDR3 sequence reads: CASSLWASAYTGELFF. In nucleotides, the CDR3 is TGTGCCAGCAGCTTATGGGCGTCAGCTTACACCGGGGAGCTGTTTTTT.

The chain is built from TRBV14 and TRBJ1-1; 7 bases align to TRBD1. This CDR3 is built from 12 residues. Germline values: CDR1 SGHDN, CDR2 FVKESK. The V gene end was trimmed by 3 bases and the J gene end by 5 bases; junction bases not matched to a gene: 0. The DNA of the CDR3 is TGTGCCAGCAGCCACAGGGGGACTGAAGCTTTCTTT. The encoded protein is CASSHRGTEAFF.

The chain employs TRBV14 and TRBJ2-7, with D perhaps TRBD1 (5 bases). V lost 5 bases to trimming and J lost 3 bases, with 8 bases between them. The CDR3 extends over 12 amino acids. Germline CDR1 SGHDN, CDR2 FVKESK. In DNA form, the CDR3 reads TGTGCCAGCAGCGACAGAGTCTACGAGCAGTACTTC. Translation gives CASSDRVYEQYF.

The chain joins TRBV5-1 to TRBJ1-2; D is possibly TRBD1 (6 bases). With 5 bases removed from V and 5 bases from J, the gap between germline ends came to 10 bases. The CDR3 runs to 12 residues. Germline CDR1 and CDR2: SGHRS and YFSETQ. CDR3: CASSEGEYGYTF. Written as DNA, the CDR3 is TGCGCCAGCAGTGAGGGGGAATATGGCTACACCTTC.

V usage is TRBV19 and J usage is TRBJ1-1; D may be TRBD1 (6 bases). From germline, CDR1 is LNHDA and CDR2 SQIVND (reference sequence). The CDR3 sequence is 16 residues long. Trimming pared 1 base from V and 5 bases from J, leaving 17 bases between. The CDR3 DNA reads as TGTGCCAGTAGTATAGGGGGGGGGCTGAGGTATACTGAAGCTTTCTTT. Protein sequence: CASSIGGGLRYTEAFF.

Notes on this clone: This specimen includes other DNA sequences encoding the same CDR3. The chain recombines TRBV28 with TRBJ1-2; weak D call: TRBD1 (6 bases). V lost 5 bases and J 7 bases, leaving 11 bases between the germline ends. CDR1 and CDR2 from the germline V gene are MDHEN and SYDVKM. This CDR3 has 12 residues. In nucleotides, the CDR3 is TGTGCCAGCAGTCAAACAGGGTTTGGCTACACCTTC. The encoded protein is CASSQTGFGYTF.

The DNA of the CDR3 is TGTGCCATCAGGATAGGGACTAGCGGGAGCACAGATACGCAGTATTTT. Translated: CAIRIGTSGSTDTQYF. V gene TRBV10-3 combines with J gene TRBJ2-3; 12 nucleotides match TRBD2. The CDR3 loop spans 16 amino acids. V was clipped by 6 bases and J by 0 bases; unmatched bases: 4. Per the germline V gene, CDR1 is ENHRY and CDR2 is SYGVKD.

The CDR3 DNA follows: TGCGCCAGCAGCTCCAGGGGGCACGGGGAGCTGTTTTTT. Its protein product is CASSSRGHGELFF. V usage is TRBV5-1 and J usage is TRBJ2-2, with 8 bases lining up with TRBD1. Germline V gene data show CDR1 as SGHRS and CDR2 as YFSETQ. Losses at the gene ends were 3 bases for V and 7 bases for J; bases not matched to a gene: 2. This CDR3 region has 13 residues.

The chain joins TRBV13 to TRBJ2-5; tentatively, D is TRBD2 (6 bases). The CDR3 runs 16 residues. Trimming took off 5 bases at V and 2 bases at J, with 18 bases between the two ends. Germline loops: CDR1 PRHDT, CDR2 FYEKMQ (reference sequence). The CDR3 reads CASSDRRAGSQETQYF. The CDR3 DNA reads TGTGCCAGCAGCGATCGTCGGGCGGGGAGTCAAGAGACCCAGTACTTC.

The V call is TRBV28, the J call TRBJ1-2; D is unresolved. CDR3 length equals 15 residues. Germline CDR1 MDHEN, CDR2 SYDVKM. Between the trimmed V and J ends, which lost 1 base and 5 bases, there was a span of 14 bases. The CDR3 nucleotides are TGTGCCAGCAGTTTATTCCCTAGGCTCGGGTATGGCTACACCTTC. Its translation is CASSLFPRLGYGYTF.

The gene calls are TRBV21-1 and TRBJ1-5. TRBV21-1 is a listed pseudogene. The CDR3 runs to 8 residues. In DNA form, the CDR3 reads TGTGCCAACCAGCCCCAGCATTTT. Protein product: CANQPQHF.